The 15 T cell receptor beta chains below were found in one sample sequenced in a study of cytomegalovirus exposure and HLA in healthy donors. In the PCR, 60 Vbeta and 13 Jbeta primers were used. Using immunoSEQ multiplex PCR, the repertoire was profiled, and TCRdb retains in-frame clones only, with some absent. The sample carries some 120,000 clones, 80% recorded once. Sequencing used PBMCs. The receptor source for this set is a man between 35 and 55 years old in good health and CMV-seronegative.

The chain links TRBV6-4 to TRBJ2-3; D is possibly TRBD2 (6 bases). The CDR3 totals 12 residues. V was cut by 10 bases and J by 5 bases, with 13 bases left in between. Germline V gene sequence: CDR1 MRHNA, CDR2 SNTAGT. The CDR3 sequence: CAIAGGKDTQYF. Here the CDR3 DNA reads TGTGCCATCGCTGGGGGGAAAGATACGCAGTATTTT.

This clone was observed a single time. CDR3 region: CASSPAQATRAGELFF. CDR3 nucleotide sequence: TGTGCCAGCAGTCCGGCACAGGCCACCCGGGCCGGGGAGCTGTTTTTT. J is TRBJ2-2 and V is TRBV28, with D perhaps TRBD1 (5 bases). V was cut by 5 bases and J by 6 bases, with 19 bases left in between. The length of the CDR3 is 16 residues. CDR1 and CDR2 (germline): MDHEN, SYDVKM.

This clone was picked up a small number of times. V usage is TRBV5-8 and J usage is TRBJ1-5; possibly TRBD1 for D (6 bases). Germline V CDR1 and CDR2: SGHTS, YDEGEE. CDR3 length equals 13 residues. Trimming left V 1 base short and J 5 bases short, with 7 bases between. Written as DNA, the CDR3 is TGTGCCAGCAGCTTGACAGGGTATCAGCCCCAGCATTTT. It yields the protein CASSLTGYQPQHF.

This chain connects TRBV18 to TRBJ1-3, with D unresolved. The ends were cut back, 7 bases at V and 7 bases at J, with 14 bases in the middle. CDR1 and CDR2 from the germline V gene are KGHSH and LQKENI. The CDR3 totals 13 residues. This CDR3 reads CASFLGGSNTIYF. The CDR3 coding sequence is TGTGCCAGCTTCCTAGGCGGCTCTAACACCATATATTTT.

The rearrangement uses TRBV5-4 and TRBJ2-5, with D possibly matching TRBD1 (5 bases). Trimming took 0 bases from V and 5 from J, leaving 14 bases between them. Germline-derived CDR1 and CDR2 are SGHNT and YYREEE (reference sequence). The length of the CDR3 is 15 residues. The CDR3 bases are TGTGCCAGCAGCTTGGTCACAGGCTTGGCGGAGACCCAGTACTTC. Amino acids: CASSLVTGLAETQYF.

The rearrangement uses TRBV4-1 and TRBJ2-7; D is uncertain. Germline lookup yields CDR1 MGHRA and CDR2 YSYEKL. V was pared by 1 base and J by 0 bases, with 13 bases between. This CDR3 has 16 residues. The CDR3 DNA reads TGCGCCAGCAGCCAAGTGGCGGTGTCCCTCTCCTACGAGCAGTACTTC. It encodes CASSQVAVSLSYEQYF.

The rearrangement links TRBV11-3 to TRBJ2-7; maybe TRBD1 (6 bases). Germline V gene sequence: CDR1 SGHNT, CDR2 YENEEA. Deletions cut 1 base from V and 4 bases from J, with 14 bases between. The CDR3 is made up of 15 amino acids. CDR3: CASSLVRTATYEQYF. The CDR3 DNA sequence: TGTGCCAGCAGCTTAGTTCGGACAGCCACTTACGAGCAGTACTTC.

This clone was picked up many times. The chain is built from TRBV10-3 and TRBJ1-4, with D unresolved. The CDR3 has 19 amino acids. The V and J ends lost 1 base and 8 bases respectively, with 26 bases between them. Germline CDR1 is ENHRY and CDR2 is SYGVKD. The DNA for the CDR3 is TGTGCCATCAGTGAGTTAGGAGGGTGCCAGTTCGGCGGGGAGGAAAAACTGTTTTTT. Protein: CAISELGGCQFGGEEKLFF.

The chain combines TRBV4-1 with TRBJ1-2; 10 bases fit TRBD1. The V segment lost 3 bases and the J segment 4 bases; nucleotides outside the gene matches: 5. There are 15 residues in the CDR3. CDR1 is MGHRA, CDR2 YSYEKL, per germline. CDR3 in DNA: TGCGCCAGCAGCCAGCCGGGACAGGGGACCTATGGCTACACCTTC. This encodes CASSQPGQGTYGYTF.

On this clone itself: The junction differs from germline at one of its ends, possibly a read error. The chain carries TRBV7-9 and TRBJ2-1, with TRBD2 matching 9 bases. The CDR3 runs to 13 residues. Germline lookup yields CDR1 SEHNR and CDR2 FQNEAQ (reference sequence). CDR3: CASRLAGEDEQFF. The CDR3 DNA reads as TGTGCCAGCAGGTTAGCGGGAGAGGATGAGCAGTTCTTC.

This clone turned up a few times. The chain employs TRBV10-3 and TRBJ1-1; D is unresolved. V lost 7 bases to trimming and J lost 0 bases, with 6 bases between them. The CDR3 is 12 amino acids. Germline CDR1 reads ENHRY; CDR2 reads SYGVKD. CDR3 DNA sequence: TGTGCCATCACTACGGTGAACACTGAAGCTTTCTTT. As protein: CAITTVNTEAFF.

In this sample, this clone turned up a few times. The chain has TRBV5-1 and TRBJ1-1; weak D call: TRBD1 (5 bases). Trimming removed 0 bases from V and 3 bases from J, with 9 bases in between. Per the germline V gene, CDR1 is SGHRS and CDR2 is YFSETQ. CDR3 length: 14 amino acids. The CDR3 region is CASSLVGGDTEAFF. CDR3 bases: TGCGCCAGCAGCTTGGTCGGGGGGGACACTGAAGCTTTCTTT.

This clone was counted between two and nine times. This chain joins TRBV27 and TRBJ1-4; D call uncertain. The CDR3 spans 15 residues. V was pared by 1 base and J by 0 bases, with 6 bases between. Germline CDR1 MNHEY, CDR2 SMNVEV (reference sequence). The CDR3 nucleotides are TGTGCCAGCAGTTTATTATTAGCAACTAATGAAAAACTGTTTTTT. Translating gives CASSLLLATNEKLFF.

This chain connects TRBV18 to TRBJ2-5; D uncertain. V shed 3 bases and J shed 2 bases, with 10 bases lying between them. CDR3 length: 14 residues. Per the germline V gene, CDR1 is KGHSH and CDR2 is LQKENI. CDR3 protein: CASSPQNLQETQYF. DNA of the CDR3: TGTGCCAGCTCACCCCAGAATCTTCAAGAGACCCAGTACTTC.

As DNA, the CDR3 is TGTGCCGGCACGGCCCGGGACAGGGAGGGCGAGCAGTACTTC. Translation: CAGTARDREGEQYF. The V and J genes are TRBV6-5 and TRBJ2-7, with 9 bases aligning to TRBD1. The germline gives CDR1 MNHEY, CDR2 SVGAGI. This CDR3 region has 14 residues. Trimming removed 11 bases from V and 6 bases from J; junction bases left unmatched: 14.